Each of the 18 T cell receptor beta chains below was sequenced from the same sample in a study of metastatic and nonmetastatic thyroid tumors. TCRdb reassembled clones from the PCR reads with MiXCR. The sample holds 15,000 to 20,000 clones; approximately 30% are singletons and the top ten take roughly a tenth. Treatment of any kind had been given to no patient before thyroid surgery. Sequencing was carried out using tumor tissue. These receptors were taken from a female donor with papillary thyroid cancer or a benign thyroid nodule (not recorded which). Some clones in this sample may be carry-over from other donors' samples.

A few counts support this clone. J is TRBJ1-1 and V is TRBV12-3 or TRBV12-4, with D possibly matching TRBD1 (5 bases). V lost 4 bases and J 5 bases, leaving 17 bases between the germline ends. The CDR3 sequence is 15 residues long. In DNA, the CDR3 is TGTGCCAGCAGTTCTAAACAGGCGGCTTTTACTGAAGCTTTCTTT. Translation gives CASSSKQAAFTEAFF.

This clone was seen at least ten times. This chain uses TRBV11-2 with TRBJ1-2, with D tentatively TRBD1 (6 bases). V gave up 5 bases and J gave up 3 bases, with 13 bases separating them. This CDR3 has 14 amino acids. Germline loops: CDR1 SGHAT, CDR2 FQNNGV. CDR3 sequence: CASSRTGRDYGYTF. CDR3 nucleotides: TGTGCCAGCAGCCGAACAGGGAGGGACTATGGCTACACCTTC.

Comments on this clone: Mismatch with germline at one junction end may stem from a read error. The chain combines TRBV24-1 with TRBJ1-5; 8 nucleotides align to TRBD1. The CDR3 length is 16 residues. Germline CDR1 is KGHDR and CDR2 is SFDVKD. The CDR3 spells CATSDAQGDSNHPQHF. The CDR3 DNA is TGTGCCACCAGCGACGCACAGGGGGATAGCAATCATCCCCAGCATTTT.

This rearrangement joins TRBV4-3 to TRBJ2-3; 8 bases fit TRBD2. This CDR3 comprises 16 residues. Losses at the gene ends were 1 base for V and 4 bases for J; bases not matched to a gene: 7. CDR1 and CDR2 from the germline V gene are LGHNA and YSLEER. The CDR3 region is CASSQGLSGASDTQYF. The CDR3 DNA is TGCGCCAGCAGCCAAGGCCTTAGCGGGGCCTCAGATACGCAGTATTTT.

In its sample, this clone was seen many times. This sample includes further DNA sequences coding for the same CDR3. The rearrangement joins TRBV28 to TRBJ1-2; a weak D match, TRBD1 (5 bases). The CDR3 is 18 residues long. V was trimmed by 0 bases and J by 0 bases, leaving 17 bases between them. From germline, CDR1 is MDHEN and CDR2 SYDVKM. The CDR3 DNA reads TGTGCCAGCAGTTTATGGGGTGTGTCGGACACTACTAACTATGGCTACACCTTC. Translating it yields CASSLWGVSDTTNYGYTF.

This clone was observed many times. The J gene is TRBJ2-2, the V gene TRBV7-9; no clear D gene. CDR3 length equals 12 residues. V shed 4 bases and J shed 6 bases, with 6 bases lying between them. Germline assignment: CDR1 SEHNR and CDR2 FQNEAQ (reference sequence). The CDR3 DNA reads as TGTGCCAGCAGCTCCCTTGCCGGGGAGCTGTTTTTT. Protein product: CASSSLAGELFF.

Notes on this clone: One junction end disagrees with the germline gene, perhaps due to a read error. The chain combines TRBV12-3 or TRBV12-4 with TRBJ1-2, with TRBD1 as a possible D gene (6 bases). The CDR3 has 15 amino acids. The CDR3 DNA reads as TGTGCCAGCAGTTTATCGGGACATGGGACCGGTGGCCACACCTTC. Residues: CASSLSGHGTGGHTF.

This clone was seen at least ten times. This chain connects TRBV5-1 to TRBJ2-3; D not certain. CDR3 length: 13 amino acids. Germline V gene lookup returns CDR1 SGHRS and CDR2 YFSETQ. V gave up 0 bases and J gave up 6 bases, with 8 bases separating them. As DNA, the CDR3 is TGCGCCAGCAGCTTGGCTCTGCGGGATACGCAGTATTTT. Residues: CASSLALRDTQYF.

This clone was recorded many times. The CDR3 nucleotides read TGCGCCAGCAGCTTGGCGTGGACTAGCGGGGTTAGCACAGATACGCAGTATTTT. It yields the protein CASSLAWTSGVSTDTQYF. The chain joins TRBV5-1 to TRBJ2-3; 12 positions match TRBD2. The V and J ends lost 0 bases and 0 bases, in that order; junction bases with no gene match: 5. This CDR3 is built from 18 residues. The germline CDR1 and CDR2 sequences are SGHRS and YFSETQ.

This clone was seen at least ten times. V gene TRBV27 combines with J gene TRBJ2-3; 7 bases map to TRBD1. CDR3 length: 15 residues. V lost 5 bases, J lost 3 bases, and 8 bases stayed unmatched. The germline gives CDR1 MNHEY, CDR2 SMNVEV (reference sequence). CDR3 bases: TGTGCCAGCAGTATCTCGACAGGGATAACAGATACGCAGTATTTT. Translating it yields CASSISTGITDTQYF.

The chain employs TRBV7-9 and TRBJ1-1; TRBD1 might be the D (6 bases). Germline V CDR1 and CDR2: SEHNR, FQNEAQ (reference sequence). Trimming cost V 6 bases and J 2 bases, with 16 bases left between them. The CDR3 contains 15 residues. CDR3 sequence: CASSQGGTANTEAFF. The CDR3 DNA reads as TGTGCCAGCAGTCAAGGGGGGACCGCTAACACTGAAGCTTTCTTT.

This clone was seen ten or more times. It may be a read error: a sequence one base away is much more abundant. The identical CDR3 is also encoded by other nucleotide sequences in the sample. The chain links TRBV3-1 to TRBJ2-6; D is uncertain. Germline V gene data show CDR1 as LGHDT and CDR2 as YNNKEL (reference sequence). V dropped 0 bases and J dropped 4 bases, with 10 bases sitting between them. The CDR3 contains 16 residues. The CDR3 region is CASSQEGWNGANVLTF. DNA of the CDR3: TGTGCCAGCAGCCAAGAAGGTTGGAACGGGGCCAACGTCCTGACTTTC.

This clone has ten or more counts. The chain joins TRBV28 to TRBJ2-3; 7 bases are a match to TRBD1. CDR3 length: 12 residues. Germline V gene data show CDR1 as MDHEN and CDR2 as SYDVKM. V shed 6 bases, J shed 6 bases, and the junction held 3 bases outside the gene matches. The CDR3 reads CASSRQGDTQYF. CDR3 in DNA: TGTGCCAGCAGCCGACAGGGCGATACGCAGTATTTT.

This clone was recorded a few times. At one end the junction does not follow the germline gene, possibly because of a read error. V usage is TRBV15 and J usage is TRBJ2-7; 8 positions match TRBD2. CDR1 LNHNV and CDR2 YYDKDF come from the germline V gene (reference sequence). The CDR3 loop spans 15 amino acids. CDR3: CATSRRGGASYEHYF. DNA of the CDR3: TGTGCCACCAGCCGTCGGGGGGGGGCCTCCTACGAGCATTACTTC.

The chain uses TRBV6-2 or TRBV6-3 and TRBJ1-5, with 9 bases fitting TRBD1. Germline assignment: CDR1 MNHEY and CDR2 SVGEGT. After removal of 5 bases from V and 4 bases from J, the junction contained 18 bases not matched to a gene. This CDR3 has 19 amino acids. The CDR3 protein is CASSNPPDRTGDGNQPQHF. The CDR3 coding sequence is TGTGCCAGCAGTAACCCTCCCGACAGGACAGGGGATGGAAATCAGCCCCAGCATTTT.

This clone was seen more than once but under ten times. One junction end does not reproduce the germline sequence, and a read error may be involved. V usage is TRBV28 and J usage is TRBJ2-1; D unresolved. In germline, CDR1 is MDHEN, CDR2 SYDVKM. This CDR3 has 15 residues. The CDR3 DNA reads TGTGCCAGCAGTTTACCCGAGCCCTCCTACAATGAGCATTTCTTC. Encoded protein: CASSLPEPSYNEHFF.

Remarks on this clone: At one boundary the junction diverges from the germline segment, which might be a read error. The gene calls are TRBV10-1 and TRBJ2-2, with 7 bases that match TRBD2. The CDR3 length is 16 residues. CDR1 and CDR2 from the germline V gene are WNHNN and SYGVQD (reference sequence). CDR3 DNA sequence: TGCGCCAGCAGTGATGGGGTAGCGGGCCTCACCGGGGAGCTTTTTTTT. Protein: CASSDGVAGLTGELFF.

This clone occurred a few times. The chain uses TRBV6-5 and TRBJ2-2; 8 bases fit TRBD2. The CDR3 consists of 18 residues. In germline, CDR1 is MNHEY, CDR2 SVGAGI. J gave up 4 bases and V 2 bases, and 12 bases lay outside the gene matches. The CDR3 nucleotides are TGTGCCAGCAGTTACGATGGGTCGGGAGGGCCTGGCACCGGGGAGCTGTTTTTT. It specifies CASSYDGSGGPGTGELFF.